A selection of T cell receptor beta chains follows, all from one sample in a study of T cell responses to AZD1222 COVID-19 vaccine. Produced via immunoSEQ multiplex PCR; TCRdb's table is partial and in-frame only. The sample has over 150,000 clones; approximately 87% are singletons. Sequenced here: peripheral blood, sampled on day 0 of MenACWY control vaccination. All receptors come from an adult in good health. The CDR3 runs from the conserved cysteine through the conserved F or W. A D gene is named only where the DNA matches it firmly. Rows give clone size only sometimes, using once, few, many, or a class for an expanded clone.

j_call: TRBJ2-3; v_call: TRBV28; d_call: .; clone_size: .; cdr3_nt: TGTGCCAGCATTCGGAGCCGAGGCCCCACAGATACGCAGTATTTT; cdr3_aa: CASIRSRGPTDTQYF
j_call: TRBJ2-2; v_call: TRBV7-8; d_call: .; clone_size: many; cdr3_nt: TGTGCCAGCACCCCAGCTTATCGCCGCGTCAGGGGATCGACCGGGGAGCTGTTTTTT; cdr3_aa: CASTPAYRRVRGSTGELFF
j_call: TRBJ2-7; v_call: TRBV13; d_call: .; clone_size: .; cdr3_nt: TGTGCCAGCAGCTTGTCAGGGGAAATGTACGAGCAGTACTTC; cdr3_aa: CASSLSGEMYEQYF
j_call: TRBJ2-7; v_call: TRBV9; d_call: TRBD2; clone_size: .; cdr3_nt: TGTGCCAGCAGCGCGGGACTAGCATCGTACGAGCAGTACTTC; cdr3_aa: CASSAGLASYEQYF
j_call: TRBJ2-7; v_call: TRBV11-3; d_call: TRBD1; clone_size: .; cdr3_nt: TGTGCCAGCGGGACAGGGTTTTTGGCGCAGTACTTC; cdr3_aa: CASGTGFLAQYF
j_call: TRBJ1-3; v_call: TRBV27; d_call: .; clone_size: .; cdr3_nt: TGTGCCAGCAGCCCTTACATAGACTCTGGAAACACCATATATTTT; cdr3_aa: CASSPYIDSGNTIYF
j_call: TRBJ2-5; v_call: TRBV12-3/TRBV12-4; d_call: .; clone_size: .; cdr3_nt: TGTGCCAGCAGTTCGGTACAGGGAGAGACCCAGTACTTC; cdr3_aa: CASSSVQGETQYF
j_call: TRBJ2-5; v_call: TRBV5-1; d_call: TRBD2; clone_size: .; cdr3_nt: TGCGCCAGCAGCTTGAGTGGAGGCGGGAGAGTTGGAGAGACCCAGTACTTC; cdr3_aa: CASSLSGGGRVGETQYF
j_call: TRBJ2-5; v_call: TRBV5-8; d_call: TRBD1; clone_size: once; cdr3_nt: TGTGCCAGCAGCTGGGGCCCGGGACAGGGGAGGGAGACCCAGTACTTC; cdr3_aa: CASSWGPGQGRETQYF
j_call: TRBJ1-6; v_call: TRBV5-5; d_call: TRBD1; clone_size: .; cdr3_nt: TGTGCCAGCAGCTTGGAGGGGGCAGACGGGTCACCCCTCCACTTT; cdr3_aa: CASSLEGADGSPLHF
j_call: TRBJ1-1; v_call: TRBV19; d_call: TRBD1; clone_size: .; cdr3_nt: TGTGCCAGTAGTATATCACAGGGGGCGCGAACTGAAGCTTTCTTT; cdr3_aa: CASSISQGARTEAFF
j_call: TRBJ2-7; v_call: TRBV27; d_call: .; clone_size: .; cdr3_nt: TGTGCCAGCAGTATCCGGAGAGATAGCGCCGAGCAGTACTTC; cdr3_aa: CASSIRRDSAEQYF
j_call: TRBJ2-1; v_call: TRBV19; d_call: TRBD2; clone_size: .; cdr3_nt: TGTGCCAGTAGTATGTTGAGCGGGGGGGATGAGCAGTTCTTC; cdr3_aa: CASSMLSGGDEQFF
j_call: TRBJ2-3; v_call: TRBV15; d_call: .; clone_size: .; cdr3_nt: TGTGCCACCAGCAGCCCTCGGGGGCCTAGCACAGATACGCAGTATTTT; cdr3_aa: CATSSPRGPSTDTQYF
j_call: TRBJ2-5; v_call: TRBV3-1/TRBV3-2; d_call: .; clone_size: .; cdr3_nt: TGTGCCAGCAGCCCCGGGGAGACCCAGTACTTC; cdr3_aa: CASSPGETQYF
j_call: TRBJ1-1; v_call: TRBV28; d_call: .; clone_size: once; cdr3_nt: TGTGCCACCAAGACCACGGGGGCTATCACTTTCTTT; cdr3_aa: CATKTTGAITFF
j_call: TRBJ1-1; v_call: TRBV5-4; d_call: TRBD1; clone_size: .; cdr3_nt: TGTGCCAGCAGACCCTCGGGACAGGGCATGAACACTGAAGCTTTCTTT; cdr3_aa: CASRPSGQGMNTEAFF
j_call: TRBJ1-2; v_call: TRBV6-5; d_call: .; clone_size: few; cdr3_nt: TGTGCCAGCAGTCCAGACGCACAGTTTGGTAGAGGCTACACCTTC; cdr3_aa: CASSPDAQFGRGYTF
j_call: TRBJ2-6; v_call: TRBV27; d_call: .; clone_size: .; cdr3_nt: TGTGCCAGCAGTCCGGGTTGGGGGGGGGCCAACGTCCTGACTTTC; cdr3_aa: CASSPGWGGANVLTF
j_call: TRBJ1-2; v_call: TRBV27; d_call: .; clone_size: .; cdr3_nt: TGTGCCAGCAGGTACAAACCTGAGGCGAACTATGACTACACCTTC; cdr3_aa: CASRYKPEANYDYTF
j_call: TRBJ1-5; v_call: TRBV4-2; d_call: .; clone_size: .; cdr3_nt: TGTGCCAGCAGCCAAAGGGGGGTGGGGGGCAATCAGCCCCAGCATTTT; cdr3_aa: CASSQRGVGGNQPQHF
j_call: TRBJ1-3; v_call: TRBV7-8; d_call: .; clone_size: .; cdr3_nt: TGTGCCAGCAGCTTAGAGATCGCCAGCTCTGGAAACACCATATATTTT; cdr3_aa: CASSLEIASSGNTIYF
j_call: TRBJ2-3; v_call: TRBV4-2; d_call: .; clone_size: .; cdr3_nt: TGTGCCAGCAGCCAAGAGCCCAGCCCAGATACGCAGTATTTT; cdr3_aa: CASSQEPSPDTQYF
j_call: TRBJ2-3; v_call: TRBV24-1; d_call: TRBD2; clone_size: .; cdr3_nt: TGTGCCACCAGAGGACCGTCGCGGGAGGTCACAGATACGCAGTATTTT; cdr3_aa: CATRGPSREVTDTQYF
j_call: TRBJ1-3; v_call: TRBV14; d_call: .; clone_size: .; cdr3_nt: TGTGCCAGCAGCCAGAGGGCCGGTCCCGGGAACACCATATATTTT; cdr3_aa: CASSQRAGPGNTIYF
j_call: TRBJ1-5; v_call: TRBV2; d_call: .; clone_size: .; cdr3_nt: TGTGCCAGCAGTGAGGAAGGGTTCGGCCAGCCCCAGCATTTT; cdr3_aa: CASSEEGFGQPQHF
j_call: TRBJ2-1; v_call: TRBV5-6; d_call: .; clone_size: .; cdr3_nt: TGTGCCAGCAGCTCAAGAGGCGGTCCCTACAATGAGCAGTTCTTC; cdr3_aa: CASSSRGGPYNEQFF
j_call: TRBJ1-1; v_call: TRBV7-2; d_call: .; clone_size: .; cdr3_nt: TGTGCCAGCACCTTCTCGAACACTGAAGCTTTCTTT; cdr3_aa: CASTFSNTEAFF
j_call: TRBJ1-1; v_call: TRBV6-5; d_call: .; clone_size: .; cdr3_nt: TGTGCCAGCACGGGGATGAACACTGAAGCTTTCTTT; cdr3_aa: CASTGMNTEAFF
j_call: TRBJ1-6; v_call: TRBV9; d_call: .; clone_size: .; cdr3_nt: TGTGCCAGCAGCGTAGTAGAGAATTCACCCCTCCACTTT; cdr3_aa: CASSVVENSPLHF
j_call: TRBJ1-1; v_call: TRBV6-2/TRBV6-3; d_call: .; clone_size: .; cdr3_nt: TGTGCCAGCAGTTACGGGGGGGTGAACACTGAAGCTTTCTTT; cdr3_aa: CASSYGGVNTEAFF
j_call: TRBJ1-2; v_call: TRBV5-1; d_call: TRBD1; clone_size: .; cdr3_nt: TGCGCCAGCAGCCCGACAGGGGGCGCGGGTAATGGCTACACCTTC; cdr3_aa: CASSPTGGAGNGYTF
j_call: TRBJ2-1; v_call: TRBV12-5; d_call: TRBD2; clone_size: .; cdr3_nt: TGTGCTAGTGGCGGGGAACTAGCGGGAGGGCGTGAGCAGTTCTTC; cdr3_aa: CASGGELAGGREQFF
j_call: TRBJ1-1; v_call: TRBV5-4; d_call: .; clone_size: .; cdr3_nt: TGTGCCAGCAGCTTGGGGGACACTGAAGCTTTCTTT; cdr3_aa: CASSLGDTEAFF
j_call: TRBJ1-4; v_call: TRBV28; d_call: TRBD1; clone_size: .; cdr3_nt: TGTGCCAGCAGTTTCGTGACAGGGGAAAATGAAAAACTGTTTTTT; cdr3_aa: CASSFVTGENEKLFF
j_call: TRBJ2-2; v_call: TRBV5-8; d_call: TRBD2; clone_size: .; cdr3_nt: TGTGCCAGCAGCACCGGGACTAGCGCGTTCTCCGGGGAGCTGTTTTTT; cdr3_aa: CASSTGTSAFSGELFF
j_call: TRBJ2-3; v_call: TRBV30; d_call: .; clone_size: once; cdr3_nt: TGTGCCCGACGGGAGAGCACAGATACGCAGTATTTT; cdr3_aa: CARRESTDTQYF